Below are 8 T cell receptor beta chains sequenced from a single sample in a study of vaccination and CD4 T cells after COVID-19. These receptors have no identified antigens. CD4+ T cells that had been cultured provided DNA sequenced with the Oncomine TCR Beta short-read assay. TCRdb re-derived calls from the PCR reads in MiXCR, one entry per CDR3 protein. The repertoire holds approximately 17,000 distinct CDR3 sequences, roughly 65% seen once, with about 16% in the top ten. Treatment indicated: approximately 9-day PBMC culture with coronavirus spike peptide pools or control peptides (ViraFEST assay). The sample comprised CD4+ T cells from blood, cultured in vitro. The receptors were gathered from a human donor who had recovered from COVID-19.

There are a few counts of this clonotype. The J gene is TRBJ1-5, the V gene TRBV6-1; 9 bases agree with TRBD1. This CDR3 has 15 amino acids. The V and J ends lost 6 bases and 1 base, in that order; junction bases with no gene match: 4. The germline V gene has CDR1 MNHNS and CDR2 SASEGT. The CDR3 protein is CASRGGTGSNQPQHF. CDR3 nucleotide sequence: TGTGCCAGCAGAGGCGGGACAGGGAGCAATCAGCCCCAGCATTTT.

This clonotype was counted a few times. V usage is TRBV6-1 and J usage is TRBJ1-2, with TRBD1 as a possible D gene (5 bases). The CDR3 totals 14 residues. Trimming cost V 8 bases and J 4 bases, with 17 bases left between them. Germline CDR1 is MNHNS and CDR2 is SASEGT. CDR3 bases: TGTGCCAGCCACCAGGGCTGGAGGGGCTATGGCTACACCTTC. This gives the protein CASHQGWRGYGYTF.

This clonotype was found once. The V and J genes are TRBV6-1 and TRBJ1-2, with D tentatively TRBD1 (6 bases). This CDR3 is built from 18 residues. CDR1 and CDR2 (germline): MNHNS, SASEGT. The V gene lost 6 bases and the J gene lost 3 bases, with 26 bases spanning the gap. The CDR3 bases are TGTGCCAGCAGCAGGGCTTGGGGGGGCCCGCATTCAGACTATGGCTACACCTTC. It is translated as CASSRAWGGPHSDYGYTF.

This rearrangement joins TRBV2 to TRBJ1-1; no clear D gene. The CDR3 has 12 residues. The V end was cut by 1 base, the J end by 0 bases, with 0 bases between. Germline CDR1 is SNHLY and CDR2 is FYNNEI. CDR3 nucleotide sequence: TGTGCCAGCAGTGAAGTGAACACTGAAGCTTTCTTT. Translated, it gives CASSEVNTEAFF. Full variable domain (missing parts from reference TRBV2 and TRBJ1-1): EPEVTQTPSHQVTQMGQEVILRCVPISNHLYFYWYRQILGQKVEFLVSFYNNEISEKSEIFDDQFSVERPDGSNFTLKIRSTKLEDSAMYFCASSEVNTEAFFGQGTRLTVV.

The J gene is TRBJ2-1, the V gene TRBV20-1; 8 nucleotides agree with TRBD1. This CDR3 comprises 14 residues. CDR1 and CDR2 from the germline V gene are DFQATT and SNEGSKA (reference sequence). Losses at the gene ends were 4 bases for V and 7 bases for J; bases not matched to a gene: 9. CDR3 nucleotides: TGCAGTGCTAAAGGGACAGGAATAGGAAATGAGCAGTTCTTC. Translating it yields CSAKGTGIGNEQFF.

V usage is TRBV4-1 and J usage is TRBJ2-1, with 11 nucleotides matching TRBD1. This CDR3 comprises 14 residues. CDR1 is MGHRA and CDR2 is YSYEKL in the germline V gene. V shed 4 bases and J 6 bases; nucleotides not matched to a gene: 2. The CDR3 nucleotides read TGCGCCAGCAGCCGGGGGACAGGGGGCAATGAGCAGTTCTTC. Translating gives CASSRGTGGNEQFF.

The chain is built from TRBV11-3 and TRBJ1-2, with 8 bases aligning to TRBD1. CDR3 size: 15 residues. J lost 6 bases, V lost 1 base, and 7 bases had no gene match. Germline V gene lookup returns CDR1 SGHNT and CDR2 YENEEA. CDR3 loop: CASSLVGDRPHGYTF. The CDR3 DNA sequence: TGTGCCAGCAGCTTAGTCGGGGACAGGCCCCATGGCTACACCTTC. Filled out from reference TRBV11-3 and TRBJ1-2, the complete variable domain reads EAGVVQSPRYKIIEKKQPVAFWCNPISGHNTLYWYLQNLGQGPELLIRYENEEAVDDSQLPKDRFSAERLKGVDSTLKIQPAELGDSAVYLCASSLVGDRPHGYTFGSGTRLTVV.

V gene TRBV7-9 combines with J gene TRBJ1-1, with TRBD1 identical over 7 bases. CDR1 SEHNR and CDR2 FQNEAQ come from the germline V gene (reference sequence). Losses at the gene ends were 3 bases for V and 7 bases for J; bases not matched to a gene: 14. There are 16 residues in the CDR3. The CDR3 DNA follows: TGTGCCAGCAGCTTGGGCTGGGGGACAGAAGGAGGTGAAGCTTTCTTT. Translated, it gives CASSLGWGTEGGEAFF.